One sample yielded the 13 T cell receptor beta chains listed below, sequenced in a study of human T cells and chemical hapten exposure. Each CDR3 protein is one row after TCRdb ran MiXCR on the RACE reads. The sample has about 82,000 distinct CDR3 sequences, roughly a tenth seen once. The time point denotes: patch test 1, 2 weeks after DPC sensitization. Treatment meaning: therapeutic diphenylcyclopropenone sensitization with weekly scalp DPC. Source: whole blood, taken in connection with sensitization to the hapten diphenylcyclopropenone (DPC). Receptors originate from a woman aged 50 to 65 with alopecia areata. Some clones in this sample may be carry-over from other donors' samples.

This clonotype was recorded at least ten times. This chain uses TRBV19 with TRBJ2-3, with D perhaps assigned TRBD1 or TRBD2 (6 bases each). This CDR3 region has 16 residues. Germline values: CDR1 LNHDA, CDR2 SQIVND (reference sequence). The germline V and J ends were trimmed by 10 bases and 5 bases, with 25 bases remaining between them. The chain's CDR3 is CAIIGDSGAEEDTQYF. CDR3 bases: TGTGCCATCATAGGAGATTCGGGGGCCGAGGAAGATACGCAGTATTTT.

This clonotype was found many times. The gene calls are TRBV6-2 or TRBV6-3 and TRBJ2-7; 7 bases match TRBD1. V shed 4 bases, J shed 7 bases, and the junction held 7 bases outside the gene matches. Germline V gives CDR1 MNHEY, CDR2 SVGEGT. This CDR3 is 13 amino acids long. DNA of the CDR3: TGTGCCAGCAGTTCACAGGGGTTCGGGGAGCAGTACTTC. The encoded protein is CASSSQGFGEQYF.

The table lists this clonotype with many counts. This chain uses TRBV7-8 with TRBJ2-1; 8 bases are shared with TRBD2. Trimming removed 7 bases from V and 0 bases from J; junction bases left unmatched: 8. The germline V gene has CDR1 SGHVS and CDR2 FQNEAQ. This CDR3 comprises 16 residues. The CDR3 sequence: CASTSFSGISYNEQFF. DNA of the CDR3: TGTGCCAGCACATCGTTTAGCGGGATCTCCTACAATGAGCAGTTCTTC. Variable domain in full (rest from reference TRBV7-8 and TRBJ2-1): GAGVSQSPRYKVAKRGQDVALRCDPISGHVSLFWYQQALGQGPEFLTYFQNEAQLDKSGLPSDRFFAERPEGSVSTLKIQRTQQEDSAVYLCASTSFSGISYNEQFFGPGTRLTVL.

Ten or more counts support this clonotype. DNA of the CDR3: TGTGCCAGCAGGTCTAACTATGGCTACACCTTC. Translated, it gives CASRSNYGYTF. This chain joins TRBV12-3 or TRBV12-4 and TRBJ1-2; D is unresolved. This CDR3 region has 11 residues. V dropped 6 bases and J dropped 0 bases, with 2 bases sitting between them.

V gene TRBV7-9 combines with J gene TRBJ2-1; D is ambiguous. The V gene's germline CDR1 is SEHNR and CDR2 FQNEAQ (reference sequence). CDR3 length: 16 residues. Trimming took off 1 base at V and 5 bases at J, with 15 bases between the two ends. The CDR3 reads CASSLVLGSGNNEQFF. CDR3 nucleotide sequence: TGTGCCAGCAGCTTAGTATTAGGGTCTGGCAACAATGAGCAGTTCTTC.

This clonotype was counted ten times or more. This rearrangement joins TRBV30 to TRBJ1-1; unclear D gene. CDR1 GTSNPN and CDR2 SVGIG come from the germline V gene (reference sequence). The CDR3 is made up of 16 amino acids. V was trimmed by 4 bases and J by 3 bases, leaving 21 bases between them. The CDR3 reads CAWTSTGRWVYTEAFF. DNA of the CDR3: TGTGCCTGGACCTCCACGGGCCGCTGGGTTTACACTGAAGCTTTCTTT.

V gene TRBV30 combines with J gene TRBJ1-2; a weak D match, TRBD1 (5 bases). The CDR3 extends over 17 amino acids. Looked up from germline, CDR1 is GTSNPN and CDR2 is SVGIG (reference sequence). Between the trimmed V and J ends, which lost 0 bases and 11 bases, there was a span of 28 bases. The CDR3 DNA is TGTGCCTGGAGTGTACGCCATTTCGGAAGACAGCGACCAATATACACCTTC. Amino acid sequence: CAWSVRHFGRQRPIYTF.

This clonotype was seen more than once but under ten times. V is TRBV18 and J is TRBJ2-5; D remains ambiguous. The V and J ends lost 5 bases and 2 bases respectively, with 15 bases between them. Per germline, CDR1 KGHSH and CDR2 LQKENI. The CDR3 covers 15 residues. The CDR3 nucleotides read TGTGCCAGCTCAGCAGTTCGGGCCGGTCAAGAGACCCAGTACTTC. The encoded protein is CASSAVRAGQETQYF.

This clonotype appeared a few times. The chain links TRBV11-2 to TRBJ2-5, with unresolved D. V shed 4 bases and J shed 5 bases, with 8 bases lying between them. Germline loops: CDR1 SGHAT, CDR2 FQNNGV. There are 12 residues in the CDR3. The CDR3 nucleotides are TGTGCCAGCAGCTCCGATGGGGAGACCCAGTACTTC. Translation: CASSSDGETQYF.

This clonotype was counted at least ten times. The rearrangement joins TRBV20-1 to TRBJ2-1; 7 bases align to TRBD1. From germline, CDR1 is DFQATT and CDR2 SNEGSKA (reference sequence). The CDR3 totals 12 residues. V lost 6 bases to trimming and J lost 6 bases; unmatched junction nucleotides: 5. CDR3 bases: TGCAGTGCAGGGGGCCAGGTCAATGAGCAGTTCTTC. Protein product: CSAGGQVNEQFF.

The CDR3 is CASSLVGLSTDTQYF. CDR3 coding DNA: TGTGCCAGCAGCTTAGTTGGCTTGAGCACAGATACGCAGTATTTT. The rearrangement uses TRBV7-6 and TRBJ2-3; D unclear. The CDR3 totals 15 residues. V was pared by 1 base and J by 0 bases, with 8 bases between. Germline V gives CDR1 SGHVS, CDR2 FNYEAQ. The full variable domain, its missing parts supplied by reference TRBV7-6 and TRBJ2-3, is GAGVSQSPRYKVTKRGQDVALRCDPISGHVSLYWYRQALGQGPEFLTYFNYEAQQDKSGLPNDRFSAERPEGSISTLTIQRTEQRDSAMYRCASSLVGLSTDTQYFGPGTRLTVL.

The chain recombines TRBV20-1 with TRBJ1-6, with a weak D call TRBD1 (5 bases). Trimming left V 0 bases short and J 5 bases short, with 14 bases between. Germline loops: CDR1 DFQATT, CDR2 SNEGSKA (reference sequence). CDR3 size: 16 residues. CDR3 residues: CSARDRQGANNSPLHF. The CDR3 DNA reads TGCAGTGCTAGAGATCGTCAGGGCGCTAATAATTCACCCCTCCACTTT.

The V call is TRBV20-1, the J call TRBJ2-5; 10 bases align to TRBD2. Germline values: CDR1 DFQATT, CDR2 SNEGSKA (reference sequence). The CDR3 is 14 residues long. With V trimmed by 3 bases and J by 3 bases, 4 bases remained unmatched. The CDR3 DNA follows: TGCAGTGCTAGCATTAGCGGGAGGAAAGAGACCCAGTACTTC. Translating gives CSASISGRKETQYF.